Shown below are 32 T cell receptor beta chains from a single sample sequenced in a study of technical replicates of blood from a few donors. Only in-frame clones appear in the TCRdb table, and some are missing; sequencing was by immunoSEQ multiplex PCR. Of 75,000 to 90,000 clones listed, around 92% were seen once; the top ten hold approximately 0.35%. The sample taken for sequencing was T cells isolated from PBMCs. The receptors originated from a human donor in good health.

This clone occurred once. The J gene is TRBJ1-2, the V gene TRBV28, with 7 nucleotides matching TRBD1. CDR1 and CDR2 (germline): MDHEN, SYDVKM. The CDR3 sequence is 18 residues long. Trimming at V came to 5 bases and at J to 5 bases, leaving 20 bases not matched to a gene. The CDR3 sequence is CASSPSGTELLRGYGYTF. CDR3 coding DNA: TGTGCCAGCAGTCCTTCAGGGACAGAACTCCTACGAGGGTATGGCTACACCTTC.

CDR3 residues: CASRSVDRVGEKLFF. The CDR3 coding sequence is TGTGCCAGCAGATCTGTGGACAGGGTGGGTGAAAAACTGTTTTTT. The chain links TRBV7-9 to TRBJ1-4, with TRBD1 matching 8 bases. CDR3 size: 15 residues. Germline-derived CDR1 and CDR2 are SEHNR and FQNEAQ (reference sequence). The V segment lost 6 bases and the J segment 7 bases; nucleotides outside the gene matches: 10.

The chain is built from TRBV6-5 and TRBJ1-1; unclear D gene. Germline CDR1 and CDR2: MNHEY and SVGAGI. CDR3 length: 13 amino acids. Trimming removed 7 bases from V and 1 base from J, with 10 bases in between. DNA of the CDR3: TGTGCCAGCACTCGAAGCCCGAACACTGAAGCTTTCTTT. Translated: CASTRSPNTEAFF.

CDR3 DNA: TGTGCCAGCAGCTTAGATCGGAGCACAGATACGCAGTATTTT. Translating it yields CASSLDRSTDTQYF. This chain joins TRBV11-3 and TRBJ2-3; D unresolved. CDR3 length equals 14 residues. Germline loops: CDR1 SGHNT, CDR2 YENEEA. V shed 0 bases and J shed 0 bases, with 4 bases lying between them.

This chain uses TRBV20-1 with TRBJ2-1; D remains unclear. The V gene's germline CDR1 is DFQATT and CDR2 SNEGSKA (reference sequence). The length of the CDR3 is 11 residues. CDR3 bases: TGCAGGGTTAGCTCCTACAATGAGCAGTTCTTC. Protein product: CRVSSYNEQFF.

The chain has TRBV5-8 and TRBJ2-7; 7 positions match TRBD2. This CDR3 is 16 amino acids long. V shed 0 bases and J 2 bases; nucleotides not matched to a gene: 8. CDR1 is SGHTS, CDR2 YDEGEE, per germline. The CDR3 protein is CASSLDHGGFTYEQYF. CDR3 DNA: TGTGCCAGCAGCTTGGATCACGGGGGGTTTACCTACGAGCAGTACTTC.

This chain links TRBV30 with TRBJ2-3; TRBD1 is a possible D gene (5 bases). Germline V CDR1 and CDR2: GTSNPN, SVGIG (reference sequence). The CDR3 has 14 residues. Trimming took 2 bases from V and 0 from J, leaving 9 bases between them. CDR3 bases: TGTGCCTGGAGTCGGCAGGGCAGCACAGATACGCAGTATTTT. This codes for CAWSRQGSTDTQYF.

The genes are TRBV2 and TRBJ2-2; the match to TRBD2 covers 14 bases. This CDR3 contains 15 residues. The trim removed 6 bases at V and 7 bases at J, leaving 4 bases unmatched. Germline V gene lookup returns CDR1 SNHLY and CDR2 FYNNEI. This CDR3 reads CASRGLAGALGELFF. The DNA for the CDR3 is TGTGCCAGCAGGGGACTAGCGGGAGCTCTCGGGGAGCTGTTTTTT.

The rearrangement uses TRBV11-2 and TRBJ2-1; TRBD2 matches 11 bases. Germline CDR1 is SGHAT and CDR2 is FQNNGV. Trimming removed 6 bases from V and 13 bases from J; junction bases left unmatched: 2. This CDR3 contains 11 residues. CDR3 loop: CASRGLAAQFF. In DNA form, the CDR3 reads TGTGCCAGCAGGGGACTAGCGGCCCAGTTCTTC. Together with reference TRBV11-2 and TRBJ2-1, the CDR3 gives the full variable domain: EAGVAQSPRYKIIEKRQSVAFWCNPISGHATLYWYQQILGQGPKLLIQFQNNGVVDDSQLPKDRFSAERLKGVDSTLKIQPAKLEDSAVYLCASRGLAAQFFGPGTRLTVL.

The genes are TRBV28 and TRBJ2-7, with TRBD2 matching over 7 bases. Germline V gene lookup returns CDR1 MDHEN and CDR2 SYDVKM. The CDR3 loop spans 12 amino acids. V shed 8 bases and J 4 bases; nucleotides not matched to a gene: 5. The CDR3 protein is CASRREWYEQYF. In DNA form, the CDR3 reads TGTGCCAGCCGGCGGGAGTGGTACGAGCAGTACTTC. The complete variable domain, with remaining parts taken from reference TRBV28 and TRBJ2-7, reads DVKVTQSSRYLVKRTGEKVFLECVQDMDHENMFWYRQDPGLGLRLIYFSYDVKMKEKGDIPEGYSVSREKKERFSLILESASTNQTSMYLCASRREWYEQYFGPGTRLTVT.

The DNA of the CDR3 is TGTGCCAGCAGCTTAGCTACTAGCGCCATCAATGAGCAGTTCTTC. Residues: CASSLATSAINEQFF. This chain uses TRBV13 with TRBJ2-1, with 7 bases that match TRBD2. The CDR3 is made up of 15 amino acids. The germline CDR1 and CDR2 sequences are PRHDT and FYEKMQ (reference sequence). Germline trimming cut 1 base from V and 6 bases from J; bases unmatched to any gene: 6.

This sequence joins TRBV12-5 and TRBJ1-2; the match to TRBD1 covers 10 bases. Germline assignment: CDR1 LGHNT and CDR2 FRNRAP. The CDR3 is 14 amino acids. V shed 6 bases and J 4 bases; nucleotides not matched to a gene: 5. CDR3 in amino acids: CASGRQGAVYGYTF. CDR3 sequence (DNA): TGTGCTAGTGGCCGACAGGGGGCAGTCTATGGCTACACCTTC.

The CDR3 protein is CASSPLGRNTEAFF. The CDR3 DNA sequence: TGTGCCAGCTCACCATTGGGCAGGAACACTGAAGCTTTCTTT. This chain joins TRBV18 and TRBJ1-1, with no clear D. Germline CDR1 and CDR2: KGHSH and LQKENI. The V gene lost 2 bases and the J gene lost 1 base, with 8 bases spanning the gap. This CDR3 contains 14 residues. Combining the CDR3 with reference TRBV18 and TRBJ1-1 gives the whole variable domain NAGVMQNPRHLVRRRGQEARLRCSPMKGHSHVYWYRQLPEEGLKFMVYLQKENIIDESGMPKERFSAEFPKEGPSILRIQQVVRGDSAAYFCASSPLGRNTEAFFGQGTRLTVV.

The chain combines TRBV7-2 with TRBJ2-5; 10 bases match TRBD1. Germline lookup yields CDR1 SGHTA and CDR2 FQGNSA. The CDR3 contains 15 residues. The ends lost 4 bases at V and 2 bases at J; junction bases unmatched: 4. CDR3 coding DNA: TGTGCCAGCAGCTCTGGACAGGGGGGTCAAGAGACCCAGTACTTC. Translating gives CASSSGQGGQETQYF.

V gene TRBV9 combines with J gene TRBJ2-5, with D perhaps TRBD2 (6 bases). The germline V and J ends were trimmed by 3 bases and 2 bases, with 11 bases remaining between them. The CDR3 is 14 amino acids. Looked up from germline, CDR1 is SGDLS and CDR2 is YYNGEE. Here the CDR3 reads CASSALAEQETQYF. CDR3 bases: TGTGCCAGCAGCGCATTAGCGGAACAAGAGACCCAGTACTTC.

V gene TRBV11-2 combines with J gene TRBJ2-5, with D maybe TRBD2 (5 bases). Germline lookup yields CDR1 SGHAT and CDR2 FQNNGV. V lost 0 bases and J lost 4, with 6 bases in between. The CDR3 extends over 13 amino acids. For the CDR3, the DNA is TGTGCCAGCAGCTTAGATCGGGGAGAGACCCAGTACTTC. Its protein is CASSLDRGETQYF.

The J gene is TRBJ1-3, the V gene TRBV12-5; no firm D call. This CDR3 is 16 amino acids long. Trimming shortened V by 0 bases and J by 0 bases, and 9 bases separated the two germline ends. Germline CDR1 reads LGHNT; CDR2 reads FRNRAP. CDR3 in amino acids: CASGLVVGSSGNTIYF. CDR3 bases: TGTGCTAGTGGTTTGGTAGTGGGGAGCTCTGGAAACACCATATATTTT.

This chain links TRBV30 with TRBJ2-3; 10 bases agree with TRBD2. The CDR3 loop spans 15 amino acids. Germline assignment: CDR1 GTSNPN and CDR2 SVGIG (reference sequence). The ends lost 3 bases at V and 2 bases at J; junction bases unmatched: 5. CDR3 protein: CAWRPGLANTDTQYF. The CDR3 DNA reads TGTGCCTGGAGGCCGGGACTAGCGAACACAGATACGCAGTATTTT.

DNA for the CDR3: TGTGCCAGCAGCCCAAGACCCGGGACAGGGGGCCGGTGGGCTTTCTTT. This translates into CASSPRPGTGGRWAFF. The chain is built from TRBV11-2 and TRBJ1-1; 12 positions agree with TRBD1. Looked up from germline, CDR1 is SGHAT and CDR2 is FQNNGV. The CDR3 sequence is 16 residues long. V lost 5 bases, J lost 11 bases, and 15 bases stayed unmatched.

The CDR3, as DNA: TGCGCCAGCAGCCTGTGGACAGGGGGCATTGAAGCTTTCTTT. This translates into CASSLWTGGIEAFF. This chain uses TRBV5-1 with TRBJ1-1, with 11 bases that match TRBD1. The junction had 6 bases not matched to a gene; V was cut back by 4 bases and J by 7 bases. This CDR3 is 14 amino acids long. CDR1 and CDR2 from the germline V gene are SGHRS and YFSETQ. The whole variable domain, filled in from reference TRBV5-1 and TRBJ1-1, reads KAGVTQTPRYLIKTRGQQVTLSCSPISGHRSVSWYQQTPGQGLQFLFEYFSETQRNKGNFPGRFSGRQFSNSRSEMNVSTLELGDSALYLCASSLWTGGIEAFFGQGTRLTVV.

The J gene is TRBJ1-5, the V gene TRBV27, with 8 bases that match TRBD1. Looked up from germline, CDR1 is MNHEY and CDR2 is SMNVEV (reference sequence). J gave up 2 bases and V 7 bases, and 4 bases lay outside the gene matches. The CDR3 is 14 amino acids. The CDR3 coding sequence is TGTGCCAGCAACGTACAGGGGGGCAATCAGCCCCAGCATTTT. Amino acid sequence: CASNVQGGNQPQHF.

CDR3 coding DNA: TGTGCCAGCAGCGTCTATTGGACTAGCGGGAGAGGGGAGCAGTACTTC. Its protein product is CASSVYWTSGRGEQYF. The genes are TRBV9 and TRBJ2-7; 13 nucleotides agree with TRBD2. This CDR3 is built from 16 residues. Per the germline V gene, CDR1 is SGDLS and CDR2 is YYNGEE. V shed 2 bases, J shed 7 bases, and the junction held 9 bases outside the gene matches.

The genes are TRBV30 and TRBJ2-5; maybe TRBD2 (6 bases). CDR3 length equals 14 residues. Trimming removed 3 bases at V and 1 base at J, with 12 bases between. The V gene's germline CDR1 is GTSNPN and CDR2 SVGIG (reference sequence). The CDR3 sequence is CAWSGGDGQETQYF. The CDR3 DNA follows: TGTGCCTGGAGCGGCGGGGACGGCCAAGAGACCCAGTACTTC.

This rearrangement joins TRBV2 to TRBJ2-1; 10 positions match TRBD2. This CDR3 spans 16 amino acids. The germline V gene encodes CDR1 SNHLY and CDR2 FYNNEI. V was clipped by 7 bases and J by 7 bases; unmatched bases: 13. CDR3 amino acids: CASMRPGLAGVNEQFF. DNA for the CDR3: TGTGCCAGCATGCGTCCAGGGCTAGCGGGAGTGAATGAGCAGTTCTTC.

This chain joins TRBV30 and TRBJ2-6; no clear D gene. This CDR3 comprises 17 residues. The germline V and J ends were trimmed by 0 bases and 0 bases, with 12 bases remaining between them. Germline values: CDR1 GTSNPN, CDR2 SVGIG (reference sequence). CDR3 amino acids: CAWSVNYFVSGANVLTF. The CDR3 DNA reads TGTGCCTGGAGTGTAAACTATTTCGTCTCTGGGGCCAACGTCCTGACTTTC.

In its sample, this clone was seen a few times. The rearrangement links TRBV5-1 to TRBJ1-4; possibly TRBD1 for D (5 bases). The V and J ends lost 4 bases and 6 bases respectively, with 16 bases between them. This CDR3 has 15 amino acids. Germline CDR1 SGHRS, CDR2 YFSETQ. CDR3 in DNA: TGCGCCAGCAGCGTAAGCGGGACGGATGATGAAAAACTGTTTTTT. Amino acids: CASSVSGTDDEKLFF.

V usage is TRBV4-3 and J usage is TRBJ2-7; 8 nucleotides match TRBD1. From germline, CDR1 is LGHNA and CDR2 YSLEER. The CDR3 has 15 residues. V gave up 4 bases and J gave up 4 bases; unmatched junction bases: 9. CDR3 DNA: TGCGCCAGCAGCCCTGGACAGGGCCTGGGGTACGAGCAGTACTTC. Translated: CASSPGQGLGYEQYF.

The rearrangement links TRBV28 to TRBJ2-5; 8 bases align to TRBD1. Germline CDR1 reads MDHEN; CDR2 reads SYDVKM. The CDR3 runs to 17 residues. V lost 6 bases to trimming and J lost 3 bases; unmatched junction nucleotides: 15. The chain's CDR3 is CASSILLGTGGEETQYF. CDR3 in DNA: TGTGCCAGCAGCATTCTACTCGGGACAGGAGGGGAAGAGACCCAGTACTTC.

The genes are TRBV4-1 and TRBJ2-7, with a tentative D call TRBD2 (6 bases). The CDR3 consists of 15 residues. Germline V gene sequence: CDR1 MGHRA, CDR2 YSYEKL. Trimming cost V 0 bases and J 1 base, with 10 bases left between them. CDR3 in amino acids: CASSQDSGLSYEQYF. The CDR3 nucleotides read TGCGCCAGCAGCCAAGATTCGGGACTTTCCTACGAGCAGTACTTC.

V usage is TRBV10-3 and J usage is TRBJ1-1; tentative D call: TRBD1 (5 bases). CDR3 length equals 15 residues. Trimming pared 11 bases from V and 2 bases from J, leaving 21 bases between. The germline V gene has CDR1 ENHRY and CDR2 SYGVKD. The CDR3 sequence: CASLRPGRANTEAFF. For the CDR3, the DNA is TGTGCCTCCTTAAGACCCGGCAGGGCCAACACTGAAGCTTTCTTT.

The chain couples TRBV5-8 to TRBJ2-7; D remains ambiguous. There are 11 residues in the CDR3. Trimming took 2 bases from V and 7 from J, leaving 7 bases between them. Germline CDR1 reads SGHTS; CDR2 reads YDEGEE. CDR3 protein: CASSFYQEQYF. The CDR3 DNA reads TGTGCCAGCAGCTTTTATCAGGAGCAGTACTTC.

V usage is TRBV27 and J usage is TRBJ1-2; 7 nucleotides align to TRBD1. Germline CDR1 is MNHEY and CDR2 is SMNVEV (reference sequence). This CDR3 is 15 amino acids long. The trim removed 3 bases at V and 4 bases at J, leaving 8 bases unmatched. CDR3 in DNA: TGTGCCAGCAGTTTGAGTAGACAGGGCCTCTATGGCTACACCTTC. The encoded protein is CASSLSRQGLYGYTF.